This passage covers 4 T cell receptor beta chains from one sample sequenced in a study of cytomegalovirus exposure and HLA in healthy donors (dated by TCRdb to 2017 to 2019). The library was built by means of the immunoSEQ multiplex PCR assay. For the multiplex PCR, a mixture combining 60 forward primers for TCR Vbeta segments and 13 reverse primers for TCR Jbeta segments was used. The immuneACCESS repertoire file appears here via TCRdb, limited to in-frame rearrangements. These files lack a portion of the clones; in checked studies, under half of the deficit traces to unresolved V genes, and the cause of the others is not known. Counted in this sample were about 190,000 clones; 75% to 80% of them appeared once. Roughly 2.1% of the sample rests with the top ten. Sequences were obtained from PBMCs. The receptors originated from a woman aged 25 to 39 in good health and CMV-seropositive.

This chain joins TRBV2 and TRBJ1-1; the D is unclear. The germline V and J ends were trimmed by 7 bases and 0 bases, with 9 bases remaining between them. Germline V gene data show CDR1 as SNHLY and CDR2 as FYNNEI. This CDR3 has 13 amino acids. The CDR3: CASTSQLNTEAFF. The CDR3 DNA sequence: TGTGCCAGCACGTCACAGTTGAACACTGAAGCTTTCTTT.

The CDR3 spells CASSLSRDSLLRGANVLTF. CDR3 in DNA: TGCGCCAGCAGCCTTTCCCGGGACAGCCTCTTGAGAGGGGCCAACGTCCTGACTTTC. The V gene is TRBV5-1, the J gene TRBJ2-6; 7 bases match TRBD1. The length of the CDR3 is 19 residues. With V trimmed by 4 bases and J by 4 bases, 17 bases remained unmatched. Looked up from germline, CDR1 is SGHRS and CDR2 is YFSETQ.

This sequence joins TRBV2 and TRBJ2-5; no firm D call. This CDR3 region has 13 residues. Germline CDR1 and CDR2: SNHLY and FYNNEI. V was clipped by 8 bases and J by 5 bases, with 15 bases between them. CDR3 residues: CASCANPGETQYF. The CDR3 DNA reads TGTGCCAGCTGCGCTAATCCCGGGGAGACCCAGTACTTC.

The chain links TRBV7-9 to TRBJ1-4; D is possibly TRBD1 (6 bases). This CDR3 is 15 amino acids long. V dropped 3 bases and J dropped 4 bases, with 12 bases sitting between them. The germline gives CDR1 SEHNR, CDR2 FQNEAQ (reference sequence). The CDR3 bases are TGTGCCAGCAGCTTGGGGGCGCAGGTTAATGAAAAACTGTTTTTT. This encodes CASSLGAQVNEKLFF.